The clone carrying this T cell receptor beta chain appeared a few times. MiXCR, applied by TCRdb to the 5' RACE reads, yields one record per CDR3 protein. This table has 690,000 or so distinct CDR3 sequences, 8.5% to 9% appearing once. The data were taken from a study of identical twins. Looked up from germline, CDR1 is DFQATT and CDR2 is SNEGSKA (reference sequence). Trimming removed 6 bases at V and 0 bases at J, with 14 bases between. The CDR3 spans 14 residues. These data were likewise used in another study, on yellow fever vaccine responses in identical twins. According to that study: After vaccination, twins' T cell response reportedly seemed partly convergent, partly personalized.

The sequenced sample was PBMCs. The chain employs TRBV20-1 and TRBJ1-2, with D perhaps TRBD1 (5 bases). The sequence derives from a woman aged 18-35 years in good health. CDR3 sequence reads: CSALGADPNYGYTF. The DNA for the CDR3 is TGCAGTGCCCTAGGGGCAGATCCTAACTATGGCTACACCTTC.